Below are 23 T cell receptor beta chains sequenced from a single sample in a study of blood T cells in healthy people across ages. Sample-barcoded 5' priming and a J-beta primer mix drove a second PCR of roughly 7 to 11 cycles. TCRdb re-called the 5' RACE reads with MiXCR, one entry per CDR3 protein. The repertoire includes some 1.1 million distinct CDR3 sequences, 30% to 40% of them detected once, and about an eighth sits in the top ten. The sequenced sample was blood. Source of these receptors: a man between 18 and 35 years old in good health.

The J gene is TRBJ2-3, the V gene TRBV20-1; tentatively, D is TRBD1 (6 bases). Germline lookup yields CDR1 DFQATT and CDR2 SNEGSKA (reference sequence). There are 16 residues in the CDR3. V was cut by 6 bases and J by 0 bases, with 19 bases left in between. The CDR3 nucleotides read TGCAGTGCGCCTTCTACAGGGTCACCGAGCACAGATACGCAGTATTTT. Translated, it gives CSAPSTGSPSTDTQYF.

V gene TRBV3-1 combines with J gene TRBJ1-2, with D maybe TRBD1 (6 bases). This CDR3 has 16 residues. V lost 0 bases and J 8 bases, leaving 19 bases between the germline ends. CDR1 and CDR2 (germline): LGHDT, YNNKEL (reference sequence). The CDR3, as DNA: TGTGCCAGCAGCCAAGAGGCCTCACAGGGACGTAACGGCTACACCTTC. Amino acids: CASSQEASQGRNGYTF.

The CDR3 reads CASRHRRGNTDTQYF. The CDR3 DNA is TGTGCCAGCAGGCATCGCAGGGGTAACACAGATACGCAGTATTTT. This chain uses TRBV28 with TRBJ2-3; maybe TRBD1 (6 bases). This CDR3 is 15 amino acids long. CDR1 and CDR2 (germline): MDHEN, SYDVKM. Between the trimmed V and J ends, which lost 6 bases and 2 bases, there was a span of 15 bases.

With regard to this clonotype: This may stem from a read error, because a much larger clone lies one nucleotide away. This sequence joins TRBV9 and TRBJ2-7; possibly TRBD2 for D (5 bases). Germline V gives CDR1 SGDLS, CDR2 YYNGEE. The length of the CDR3 is 14 residues. The CDR3 bases are TGTGCCAGCAACGTAGAGGGCAGTTCCTACGAGCAGTACTTC. This encodes CASNVEGSSYEQYF.

Note on this clonotype: At one end the junction does not follow the germline gene, possibly because of a read error. The J gene is TRBJ2-1, the V gene TRBV24-1, with TRBD2 matching over 10 bases. The CDR3 spans 16 residues. The germline V gene has CDR1 KGHDR and CDR2 SFDVKD. CDR3 sequence: CATSDSGLAAYNEQFF. The CDR3 coding sequence is TGTGCCACCAGCGATTCTGGACTAGCGGCCTACAATGAGCAGTTCTTC.

This rearrangement joins TRBV14 to TRBJ1-2, with 9 bases matching TRBD1. Germline assignment: CDR1 SGHDN and CDR2 FVKESK. The CDR3 is 15 amino acids. Trimming removed 4 bases from V and 5 bases from J; junction bases left unmatched: 8. In DNA, the CDR3 is TGTGCCAGCAGCCGGGCCTCCGGGACAGGGTATGGCTACACCTTC. Translating it yields CASSRASGTGYGYTF.

The rearrangement uses TRBV4-3 and TRBJ1-5, with D perhaps TRBD1 (6 bases). Germline loops: CDR1 LGHNA, CDR2 YSLEER. This CDR3 spans 17 amino acids. V lost 1 base and J lost 0, with 13 bases in between. CDR3 protein: CASSQAWTDYSNQPQHF. The CDR3 region has the DNA TGCGCCAGCAGCCAAGCGTGGACAGATTATAGCAATCAGCCCCAGCATTTT.

This clonotype was counted many times. The rearrangement joins TRBV10-3 to TRBJ2-3; no clear D gene. V dropped 0 bases and J dropped 2 bases, with 18 bases sitting between them. The CDR3 length is 18 residues. Germline V CDR1 and CDR2: ENHRY, SYGVKD. The CDR3 loop reads CAISESTHRKAPTDTQYF. The CDR3 region has the DNA TGTGCCATCAGTGAGTCGACTCATCGGAAGGCCCCCACAGATACGCAGTATTTT.

There are a few counts of this clonotype. The J gene is TRBJ1-5, the V gene TRBV7-3; D remains unclear. CDR1 is SGHTA, CDR2 FQGTGA, per germline. The V end lost 6 bases, the J end lost 3 bases, and 6 bases lay between the germline ends. The CDR3 covers 12 residues. The chain's CDR3 is CASRTFNQPQHF. As DNA, the CDR3 is TGTGCCAGCAGGACATTCAATCAGCCCCAGCATTTT.

The chain uses TRBV6-2 or TRBV6-3 and TRBJ1-1; TRBD1 agrees at 8 bases. The V gene end was trimmed by 8 bases and the J gene end by 0 bases; junction bases not matched to a gene: 8. Germline assignment: CDR1 MNHEY and CDR2 SVGEGT. This CDR3 has 15 residues. The CDR3 region is CASSRAGGLNTEAFF. The CDR3 DNA reads TGTGCCAGCTCAAGGGCAGGGGGCCTGAACACTGAAGCTTTCTTT.

This clonotype was detected only once. The rearrangement uses TRBV12-3 or TRBV12-4 and TRBJ2-1; D might be TRBD1 (6 bases). CDR3 length: 16 amino acids. Between the trimmed V and J ends, which lost 3 bases and 6 bases, there was a span of 18 bases. The CDR3 region is CASSFSSRQVGNEQFF. CDR3 DNA: TGTGCCAGCAGTTTTTCTAGCAGACAGGTGGGCAATGAGCAGTTCTTC.

This clonotype has just a few counts. The chain is built from TRBV27 and TRBJ2-7; 7 positions agree with TRBD2. The germline V gene has CDR1 MNHEY and CDR2 SMNVEV (reference sequence). The CDR3 has 15 residues. The V and J ends lost 5 bases and 3 bases, in that order; junction bases with no gene match: 10. CDR3 in amino acids: CASSPRTRADYEQYF. The CDR3 DNA reads TGTGCCAGCAGTCCCCGGACTAGAGCAGACTACGAGCAGTACTTC.

The chain employs TRBV6-1 and TRBJ1-2; 9 bases line up with TRBD1. The CDR3 contains 14 residues. Trimming removed 5 bases from V and 7 bases from J; junction bases left unmatched: 8. Germline CDR1 is MNHNS and CDR2 is SASEGT. In DNA, the CDR3 is TGTGCCAGCAGTACCGGACAGGGGAAGGGTGGCTACACCTTC. This sequence encodes CASSTGQGKGGYTF.

This clonotype has only a few counts. CDR3 protein: CAWSAKRTSGSTDTQYF. In nucleotides, the CDR3 is TGTGCCTGGAGTGCGAAAAGAACTAGCGGGTCCACAGATACGCAGTATTTT. The rearrangement joins TRBV30 to TRBJ2-3, with TRBD2 matching 9 bases. This CDR3 comprises 17 residues. The germline V gene encodes CDR1 GTSNPN and CDR2 SVGIG (reference sequence). V gave up 1 base and J gave up 2 bases; unmatched junction bases: 10.

This clonotype has a handful of counts. The chain employs TRBV6-5 and TRBJ1-1; TRBD1 aligns across 7 bases. V lost 3 bases to trimming and J lost 3 bases; unmatched junction nucleotides: 7. Germline loops: CDR1 MNHEY, CDR2 SVGAGI. This CDR3 has 15 amino acids. The CDR3 DNA follows: TGTGCCAGCAGTTATTACAGGGGTGGGCACACTGAAGCTTTCTTT. Protein: CASSYYRGGHTEAFF.

This chain connects TRBV20-1 to TRBJ2-1, with 10 bases that match TRBD2. Germline CDR1 and CDR2: DFQATT and SNEGSKA (reference sequence). The CDR3 loop spans 13 amino acids. DNA of the CDR3: TGCAGCGCCCAGCGGGGGGGCATCTTAGAGCAGTTCTTC. Protein product: CSAQRGGILEQFF.

This clonotype occurred many times. J is TRBJ2-1 and V is TRBV12-3 or TRBV12-4; unclear D gene. The J call is in doubt because the DNA end fits TRBJ2-7 better. This CDR3 spans 11 amino acids. The CDR3 DNA reads TGTGCCAGCAGTACCTACAATGAGCAGTACTTC. Amino acid sequence: CASSTYNEQYF.

Turning to this clonotype: A much larger clonotype is one base distant, so this may be a read error. The chain carries TRBV20-1 and TRBJ2-1, with D maybe TRBD1 (5 bases). The last part of the DNA fits TRBJ2-7 better; the J call may be wrong. Germline V gives CDR1 DFQATT, CDR2 SNEGSKA (reference sequence). The CDR3 covers 12 residues. The CDR3 sequence: CSANQGTDEQYF. The CDR3 nucleotides read TGCAGTGCAAACCAGGGTACCGATGAGCAGTACTTC.

The chain is built from TRBV20-1 and TRBJ1-5; the D is unclear. The CDR3 is 13 residues long. Germline-derived CDR1 and CDR2 are DFQATT and SNEGSKA (reference sequence). V shed 5 bases and J shed 0 bases, with 8 bases lying between them. CDR3 region: CSARWSSNQPQHF. The DNA of the CDR3 is TGCAGTGCTCGCTGGAGTAGCAATCAGCCCCAGCATTTT.

A remark on this clonotype: Given the absence of the conserved phenylalanine or tryptophan at the CDR3 end, a read error is likely. The chain combines TRBV25-1 with TRBJ2-3, with D possibly TRBD1 on 6 matching bases. Per germline, CDR1 MGHDK and CDR2 SYGVNS. The V and J ends lost 3 bases and 0 bases respectively, with 7 bases between them. This CDR3 region has 14 residues. The CDR3 DNA is TGTGCCAGCAGTGACAGGGGCAGCACAGATACGCAGTATCTT. Protein product: CASSDRGSTDTQYL.

This clonotype was counted a single time. The gene calls are TRBV6-1 and TRBJ1-5; 7 positions match TRBD1. V lost 5 bases and J lost 3; bases outside the gene matches: 7. The germline V gene encodes CDR1 MNHNS and CDR2 SASEGT. The CDR3 has 15 residues. CDR3 loop: CASSYPGQYNQPQHF. CDR3 bases: TGTGCCAGCAGTTATCCGGGACAGTACAATCAGCCCCAGCATTTT.

The rearrangement uses TRBV5-1 and TRBJ2-7; 7 bases are a match to TRBD1. Germline values: CDR1 SGHRS, CDR2 YFSETQ. The CDR3 contains 14 residues. With 2 bases clipped from V and 2 bases from J, the junction kept 4 bases outside the gene matches. CDR3 nucleotide sequence: TGCGCCAGCAGCTTCGACAGGGAGACCTACGAGCAGTACTTC. Protein sequence: CASSFDRETYEQYF.

This clonotype was detected a few times. CDR3 in amino acids: CASSPSGGATNEKLFF. CDR3 nucleotide sequence: TGTGCCAGCAGTCCCTCAGGGGGAGCAACTAATGAAAAACTGTTTTTT. The chain recombines TRBV2 with TRBJ1-4; 7 bases align to TRBD1. The CDR3 has 16 amino acids. The J segment lost 0 bases and the V segment lost 5 bases, leaving 6 bases of the junction unmatched. The V gene's germline CDR1 is SNHLY and CDR2 FYNNEI.